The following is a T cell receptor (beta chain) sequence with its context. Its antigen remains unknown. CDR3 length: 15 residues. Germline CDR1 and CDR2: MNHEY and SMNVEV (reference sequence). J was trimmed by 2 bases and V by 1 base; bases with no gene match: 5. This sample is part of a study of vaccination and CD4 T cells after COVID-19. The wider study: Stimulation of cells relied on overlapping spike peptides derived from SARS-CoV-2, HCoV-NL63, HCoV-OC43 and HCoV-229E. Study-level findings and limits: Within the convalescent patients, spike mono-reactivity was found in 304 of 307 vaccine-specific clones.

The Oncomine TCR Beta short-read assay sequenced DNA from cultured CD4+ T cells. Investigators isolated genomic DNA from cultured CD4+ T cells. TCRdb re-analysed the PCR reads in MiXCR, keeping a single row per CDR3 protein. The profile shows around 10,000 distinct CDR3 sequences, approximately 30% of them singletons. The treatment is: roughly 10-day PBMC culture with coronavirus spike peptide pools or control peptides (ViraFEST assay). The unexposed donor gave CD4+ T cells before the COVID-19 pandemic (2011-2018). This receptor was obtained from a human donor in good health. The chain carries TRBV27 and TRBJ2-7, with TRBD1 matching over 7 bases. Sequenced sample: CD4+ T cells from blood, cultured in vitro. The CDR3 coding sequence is TGTGCCAGCAGTTTATTGGCCGGGACAGCCTACGAGCAGTACTTC. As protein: CASSLLAGTAYEQYF.